This TCR beta chain was captured by sequencing in a study of vaccination and CD4 T cells after COVID-19. The treatment denotes: roughly 10-day PBMC culture with coronavirus spike peptide pools or control peptides (ViraFEST assay). As regards this clonotype: Antigen specificity is unknown.

Sequencing of cultured CD4+ T cell DNA used the Oncomine TCR Beta short-read assay. DNA came from CD4+ T cells after culture. TCRdb re-called the PCR reads with MiXCR, one entry per CDR3 protein. The sample has 9,000 to 10,000 distinct CDR3 sequences; 51% are singletons. The germline gives CDR1 LNHDA, CDR2 SQIVND (reference sequence). The CDR3 extends over 13 amino acids. Trimming shortened V by 3 bases and J by 5 bases, and 8 bases separated the two germline ends. The receptor's source is a human donor who had recovered from COVID-19. The chain recombines TRBV19 with TRBJ2-4, with D possibly TRBD2 on 5 matching bases. Sequences were obtained from CD4+ T cells from blood, cultured in vitro. This CDR3 is CASSMVRENIQYF. CDR3 nucleotide sequence: TGTGCCAGTAGTATGGTGCGGGAAAACATTCAGTACTTC.